This entry is about one T cell receptor beta chain. The antigen it recognizes is unknown. No much larger clone is present one base from it, and per-base qualities are unavailable. The sample comes from a study of OX40 agonist ivuxolimab in advanced cancers. About the investigation overall: The costimulatory receptor OX40 (CD134) was targeted by ivuxolimab, a fully human IgG2 agonistic monoclonal antibody. Intravenous ivuxolimab was administered to patients every 2 weeks at six dose levels: 0.01, 0.1, 0.3, 1.5, 3 and 10 mg/kg. Of the approximately 54 patients in dose escalation, some 20 had hepatocellular carcinoma, about 15 had melanoma, 9 had renal cell carcinoma and 9 had head and neck cancer. The dose-escalation cohort was 82.7% male with a mean age of about 60 years, ranging from 23 to 79. Patients were allowed to have had prior anti-PD-1, anti-PD-L1 or anti-CTLA-4 therapy, and around two fifths of the dose-escalation patients had been treated with checkpoint inhibitors. Partial responses occurred in three dose-escalation patients, of whom one had hepatocellular carcinoma and two had cutaneous melanoma. The point of sequencing TCRbeta in the periphery was to test whether ivuxolimab changed TCR sequence diversity and drove clonal T-cell expansion. The paper reports the monotherapy dose-escalation portion (N = 52 patients) of the phase I ivuxolimab trial. Study-wide conclusions, independent of this receptor: Low levels of normalized T-cell clonal expansion were also seen in some nonresponding patients. Clonal expansion of both CD4+ and CD8+ blood T cells was observed from baseline to week 6 at doses 0.1 to 3.0 mg/kg. The antigen specificity of the clonally expanded peripheral T cells was not determined. After ivuxolimab, CD8+ T cells had more expanded clones than CD4+ T cells on average. Partial responders in the 0.1-3.0 mg/kg groups had among the lowest normalized peripheral clonal expansion, especially among CD8+ T cells.

Genomic DNA was isolated from the sorted cells so that the TCRbeta CDR3 region could be sequenced. TCRbeta CDR3 regions were sequenced using the immunoSEQ Assay. The table was pulled from immuneACCESS by TCRdb, which kept in-frame rearrangements only. Such tables lose some clones; where checked, under half of the loss comes from unresolved V genes, and the rest has no known cause. In all, the sample holds roughly 80,000 clones, and about 86% of those were seen once. The ten top clones hold 1.5% to 2% of the sample. V loses 4 bases at its end and J loses 9 bases; junction bases beyond the gene matches: 12. Via the germline V gene (reference sequence), CDR1 is SGHKS and CDR2 YYEKEE. The CDR3 runs 14 amino acids, cysteine and phenylalanine included. The kept DNA is CDR3 alone, 42 bases in frame from the first base. The trial excluded patients who had a history of autoimmune disease or who were on systemic immunosuppression. In every dose cohort, peripheral blood was drawn for TCR sequencing at baseline, cycle 4 day 1, and cycle 7 day 1. Samples came from an open-label, multicenter, first-in-human phase I dose-escalation trial of ivuxolimab. Adults with locally advanced or metastatic head and neck squamous cell, hepatocellular, melanoma or renal cell carcinoma were enrolled in the trial. CD4+ and CD8+ T cells were sorted separately from peripheral blood before TCR sequencing.

The sequence was collected from an adult with an advanced solid tumor such as melanoma, head and neck, liver or kidney cancer. The specimen was CD4+ or CD8+ T cells sorted from blood, collected in a trial of the OX40 agonist ivuxolimab. The rearranged segments are TRBV5-5 and TRBJ1-1, with TRBD1 identical over 7 junction bases. Here is the DNA: TGTGCCAGCAGCCCAGACAGGGAAAGAGTTAAAGCTTTCTTT. Its amino acids are CASSPDRERVKAFF. Joined to the reference TRBV5-5 and TRBJ1-1 proteins, this CDR3 gives the full variable domain: DAGVTQSPTHLIKTRGQQVTLRCSPISGHKSVSWYQQVLGQGPQFIFQYYEKEERGRGNFPDRFSARQFPNYSSELNVNALLLGDSALYLCASSPDRERVKAFFGQGTRLTVV.